One and the same sample provided the 25 T cell receptor beta chains below, sequenced in a study of high-grade serous ovarian cancer treatment subgroups. Tumor tissue was taken before any definitive surgery or chemotherapy was given. TCRdb's copy holds only in-frame clones and misses some; the assay was immunoSEQ multiplex PCR. The table has 35,000 to 45,000 clones, around three quarters seen once. Sequencing was performed on tumor tissue. These receptors originate from a human donor with high-grade serous ovarian cancer.

CDR3 in DNA: TGTGCCAGCAGCCTAACCCGGGACAGGGAGATTTACGAGCAGTACTTC. Protein sequence: CASSLTRDREIYEQYF. J is TRBJ2-7 and V is TRBV7-2, with 9 positions matching TRBD1. The germline V gene encodes CDR1 SGHTA and CDR2 FQGNSA. Germline trimming cut 5 bases from V and 4 bases from J; bases unmatched to any gene: 12. The length of the CDR3 is 16 residues. Full variable domain (remainder filled in from reference TRBV7-2 and TRBJ2-7): GAGVSQSPSNKVTEKGKDVELRCDPISGHTALYWYRQSLGQGLEFLIYFQGNSAPDKSGLPSDRFSAERTGGSVSTLTIQRTQQEDSAVYLCASSLTRDREIYEQYFGPGTRLTVT.

The V call is TRBV7-2, the J call TRBJ2-1; 13 nucleotides align to TRBD2. CDR3 size: 18 residues. From germline, CDR1 is SGHTA and CDR2 FQGNSA. V lost 1 base to trimming and J lost 6 bases; unmatched junction nucleotides: 9. The CDR3 here is CASSLEGLAGSFRNEQFF. CDR3 in DNA: TGTGCCAGCAGCTTAGAGGGACTAGCGGGATCATTTCGCAATGAGCAGTTCTTC.

The chain links TRBV7-8 to TRBJ2-5; D is uncertain. The CDR3 has 13 amino acids. From germline, CDR1 is SGHVS and CDR2 FQNEAQ. Trimming removed 1 base from V and 3 bases from J, with 6 bases in between. For the CDR3, the DNA is TGTGCCAGCAGCTTAGGTTTCAAAGAGACCCAGTACTTC. Amino acids: CASSLGFKETQYF.

The chain carries TRBV29-1 and TRBJ1-1; a weak D match, TRBD1 (6 bases). CDR1 is SQVTM and CDR2 is ANQGSEA in the germline V gene. V lost 7 bases and J 2 bases, leaving 17 bases between the germline ends. The CDR3 sequence is 14 residues long. CDR3 DNA sequence: TGCAGCGCCGTTAGGGGGGTTATTAACACTGAAGCTTTCTTT. It translates to CSAVRGVINTEAFF.

This chain connects TRBV18 to TRBJ1-4, with D unclear. CDR1 is KGHSH, CDR2 LQKENI, per germline. CDR3 length equals 13 residues. Trimming shortened V by 3 bases and J by 8 bases, and 10 bases separated the two germline ends. The CDR3 coding sequence is TGTGCCAGCTCACCGGTTCAGGAAGAAAAACTGTTTTTT. Amino acid sequence: CASSPVQEEKLFF. Combining the CDR3 with reference TRBV18 and TRBJ1-4 gives the whole variable domain NAGVMQNPRHLVRRRGQEARLRCSPMKGHSHVYWYRQLPEEGLKFMVYLQKENIIDESGMPKERFSAEFPKEGPSILRIQQVVRGDSAAYFCASSPVQEEKLFFGSGTQLSVL.

V and J are TRBV6-7 and TRBJ1-4; unclear D gene. TRBV6-7 is identified as an open reading frame with a role that is uncertain. V lost 7 bases and J 11 bases, leaving 14 bases between the germline ends. The length of the CDR3 is 12 residues. This CDR3 reads CASTHAPCKLFF. The CDR3 DNA reads as TGTGCCAGCACCCACGCCCCATGTAAACTGTTTTTT.

This clone was recorded once. The J gene is TRBJ2-3, the V gene TRBV19; no definite D call. V lost 3 bases and J 1 base, leaving 11 bases between the germline ends. The germline V gene has CDR1 LNHDA and CDR2 SQIVND (reference sequence). The CDR3 contains 15 residues. The CDR3 spells CASSMGFLGTDTQYF. The CDR3 DNA sequence: TGTGCCAGTAGTATGGGCTTCCTTGGCACAGATACGCAGTATTTT.

This clone has more than one count but fewer than ten. The V call is TRBV19, the J call TRBJ1-2; TRBD1 matches 7 bases. Germline V gives CDR1 LNHDA, CDR2 SQIVND (reference sequence). V dropped 8 bases and J dropped 7; count of bases not matched to a gene: 7. This CDR3 spans 12 amino acids. The CDR3 sequence is CASFLQGSGYTF. The CDR3 DNA reads as TGTGCCAGTTTCCTACAGGGGTCTGGCTACACCTTC.

The chain uses TRBV6-5 and TRBJ1-3; 8 nucleotides agree with TRBD1. V was pared by 6 bases and J by 4 bases, with 8 bases of the junction left unmatched. The CDR3 extends over 15 amino acids. Germline CDR1 MNHEY, CDR2 SVGAGI. The CDR3 DNA is TGTGCCAGCAGCTGGACCGACAGGGGCGGAAACACCATATATTTT. It translates to CASSWTDRGGNTIYF.

The chain uses TRBV5-1 and TRBJ2-2; D remains ambiguous. CDR3 length equals 15 residues. The germline CDR1 and CDR2 sequences are SGHRS and YFSETQ. V lost 0 bases and J lost 5, with 11 bases in between. The CDR3 here is CASSLAKAMTGELFF. Written as DNA, the CDR3 is TGCGCCAGCAGCTTGGCCAAGGCTATGACCGGGGAGCTGTTTTTT.

The V call is TRBV5-1, the J call TRBJ1-1; perhaps TRBD1 as D (6 bases). The CDR3 sequence is 15 residues long. Deletions cut 0 bases from V and 5 bases from J, with 14 bases between. CDR1 SGHRS and CDR2 YFSETQ come from the germline V gene. The CDR3 sequence is CASSLVAQGGTEAFF. The DNA for the CDR3 is TGCGCCAGCAGCTTGGTGGCCCAAGGGGGGACTGAAGCTTTCTTT.

The chain joins TRBV9 to TRBJ2-4, with 9 bases matching TRBD1. The CDR3 totals 13 residues. Per germline, CDR1 SGDLS and CDR2 YYNGEE. The V gene end was trimmed by 3 bases and the J gene end by 10 bases; junction bases not matched to a gene: 5. The DNA of the CDR3 is TGTGCCAGCAGCGAGGGACAGGGTACAATTCAGTACTTC. This encodes CASSEGQGTIQYF. The full variable domain, completed using reference TRBV9 and TRBJ2-4, is DSGVTQTPKHLITATGQRVTLRCSPRSGDLSVYWYQQSLDQGLQFLIQYYNGEERAKGNILERFSAQQFPDLHSELNLSSLELGDSALYFCASSEGQGTIQYFGAGTRLSVL.

This chain joins TRBV28 and TRBJ2-1; 8 bases align to TRBD2. The V segment lost 1 base and the J segment 7 bases; nucleotides outside the gene matches: 9. CDR3 length: 16 amino acids. Looked up from germline, CDR1 is MDHEN and CDR2 is SYDVKM. CDR3 sequence: CASSLSQRELRNEQFF. The CDR3 DNA reads as TGTGCCAGCAGTTTATCACAGCGGGAGTTAAGGAATGAGCAGTTCTTC.

This clone was detected a few times. V and J are TRBV28 and TRBJ1-1, with D perhaps TRBD1 (5 bases). Germline CDR1 is MDHEN and CDR2 is SYDVKM. The V and J ends lost 7 bases and 4 bases respectively, with 13 bases between them. The CDR3 is 13 amino acids. CDR3 region: CASIAIGGTEAFF. Here the CDR3 DNA reads TGTGCCAGCATCGCTATTGGGGGCACTGAAGCTTTCTTT.

The J gene is TRBJ1-5, the V gene TRBV30, with 10 bases identical to TRBD1. CDR3 size: 20 residues. The V segment lost 0 bases and the J segment 6 bases; nucleotides outside the gene matches: 20. In germline, CDR1 is GTSNPN, CDR2 SVGIG (reference sequence). CDR3 protein: CAWSVKGRRGGDRGGQPQHF. The CDR3 DNA reads TGTGCCTGGAGTGTAAAAGGGCGACGGGGGGGGGACAGGGGTGGTCAGCCCCAGCATTTT. Supplemented by reference TRBV30 and TRBJ1-5, the full variable domain reads SQTIHQWPATLVQPVGSPLSLECTVEGTSNPNLYWYRQAAGRGLQLLFYSVGIGQISSEVPQNLSASRPQDRQFILSSKKLLLSDSGFYLCAWSVKGRRGGDRGGQPQHFGDGTRLSIL.

This chain joins TRBV4-1 and TRBJ1-1; TRBD1 matches 7 bases. The CDR3 runs 15 residues. The ends lost 5 bases at V and 5 bases at J; junction bases unmatched: 11. Germline V CDR1 and CDR2: MGHRA, YSYEKL. CDR3 residues: CASSARQGVVTEAFF. The CDR3 nucleotides read TGCGCCAGCAGCGCACGACAGGGTGTGGTAACTGAAGCTTTCTTT.

A few counts support this clone. This chain links TRBV27 with TRBJ2-5, with a possible D match to TRBD2 (5 bases). With 5 bases removed from V and 1 base from J, the gap between germline ends came to 20 bases. CDR1 and CDR2 from the germline V gene are MNHEY and SMNVEV (reference sequence). The CDR3 has 17 residues. The CDR3 protein is CASSQRGVGLVQETQYF. In DNA, the CDR3 is TGTGCCAGCAGTCAACGGGGAGTGGGATTAGTCCAAGAGACCCAGTACTTC.

The V call is TRBV11-3, the J call TRBJ2-2, with D possibly called TRBD1 or TRBD2 (6 bases each). Per the germline V gene, CDR1 is SGHNT and CDR2 is YENEEA. CDR3 size: 15 residues. V was pared by 5 bases and J by 6 bases, with 16 bases between. The CDR3 DNA is TGTGCCAGCAGCCTAGGGGGGAGTAAAGCCGGGGAGCTGTTTTTT. Its protein product is CASSLGGSKAGELFF.

The chain couples TRBV27 to TRBJ2-2; TRBD2 agrees at 10 bases. The CDR3 has 15 amino acids. The trim removed 3 bases at V and 7 bases at J, leaving 5 bases unmatched. Germline CDR1 is MNHEY and CDR2 is SMNVEV (reference sequence). The CDR3 nucleotides are TGTGCCAGCAGTTTCCTAGCGGGAGTAAGCGGGGAGCTGTTTTTT. Amino acids: CASSFLAGVSGELFF.

The chain employs TRBV4-2 and TRBJ2-2; D unclear. Looked up from germline, CDR1 is LGHNA and CDR2 is YNFKEQ. The CDR3 runs to 17 residues. Between the trimmed V and J ends, which lost 1 base and 4 bases, there was a span of 16 bases. CDR3 sequence (DNA): TGTGCCAGCAGCCAAGGCTTACAGCGAGACGCCACCGGGGAGCTGTTTTTT. Residues: CASSQGLQRDATGELFF.

As DNA, the CDR3 is TGCAGCGTGGGGGGGACGGCTAGCTCTGGGGCCAACGTCCTGACTTTC. It encodes CSVGGTASSGANVLTF. This chain joins TRBV29-1 and TRBJ2-6; TRBD2 aligns across 7 bases. CDR1 SQVTM and CDR2 ANQGSEA come from the germline V gene. The CDR3 totals 16 residues. After removal of 6 bases from V and 0 bases from J, the junction contained 8 bases not matched to a gene. The complete variable domain, with remaining parts taken from reference TRBV29-1 and TRBJ2-6, reads SAVISQKPSRDICQRGTSLTIQCQVDSQVTMMFWYRQQPGQSLTLIATANQGSEATYESGFVIDKFPISRPNLTFSTLTVSNMSPEDSSIYLCSVGGTASSGANVLTFGAGSRLTVL.

This sequence joins TRBV21-1 and TRBJ2-7; TRBD2, the D gene given by the table, was not confirmed from the DNA. TRBV21-1 is noted as a pseudogene. The CDR3 has 13 amino acids. The chain's CDR3 is CASSKALGGEQYF. CDR3 sequence (DNA): TGTGCCAGCAGCAAAGCTCTCGGGGGCGAGCAGTACTTC.

The rearrangement uses TRBV29-1 and TRBJ2-7; 13 bases match TRBD2. V gave up 6 bases and J gave up 6 bases; unmatched junction bases: 8. Germline V lookup: CDR1 SQVTM, CDR2 ANQGSEA. The CDR3 has 14 amino acids. CDR3 sequence: CSVRRTSGSLEQYF. CDR3 in DNA: TGCAGCGTCCGCCGGACTAGCGGGAGTCTCGAGCAGTACTTC.

The chain uses TRBV30 and TRBJ1-5; TRBD1 might be the D (6 bases). The CDR3 consists of 13 residues. Germline CDR1 is GTSNPN and CDR2 is SVGIG (reference sequence). V lost 5 bases and J 4 bases, leaving 12 bases between the germline ends. The CDR3 DNA sequence: TGTGCCTGGTACCGGACAGCTAATCAGCCCCAGCATTTT. It yields the protein CAWYRTANQPQHF.

The J gene is TRBJ2-7, the V gene TRBV5-5; 10 bases fit TRBD2. The germline V gene encodes CDR1 SGHKS and CDR2 YYEKEE (reference sequence). The CDR3 length is 18 residues. V lost 0 bases to trimming and J lost 4 bases; unmatched junction nucleotides: 13. CDR3 region: CASSLEGTRGLATYEQYF. The CDR3 DNA follows: TGTGCCAGCAGCTTGGAGGGGACAAGGGGACTAGCGACTTACGAGCAGTACTTC.